This is a list of T cell receptor beta chains from one sample in a study of T cell repertoires in ileal Crohn's disease. The data were produced by immunoSEQ multiplex PCR, yet TCRdb's version contains in-frame clones alone and is incomplete. This sample yields 3,600 or so clones, of which 81% are seen a single time; 5.1% belongs to the top ten. Sequencing used ileal tissue. The receptors stem from an adult with Crohn's disease. The CDR3 runs from the conserved cysteine through the conserved F or W. D genes are given only for firm matches. Not all rows give a size; the values are once, few, many and, for expanded clones, a class.

J gene	V gene	clone size	D gene	CDR3 protein	CDR3 DNA
TRBJ2-1	TRBV5-1	.	.	CASSFQGPGGNEQFF	TGCGCCAGCAGCTTCCAGGGGCCGGGGGGCAATGAGCAGTTCTTC
TRBJ1-5	TRBV19	.	.	CASSSDSSYQPQHF	TGTGCCAGTAGTAGTGACAGTTCTTATCAGCCCCAGCATTTT
TRBJ2-5	TRBV5-1	.	.	CASSLAGGRKTQYF	TGCGCCAGCAGCTTGGCGGGGGGCAGGAAGACCCAGTACTTC
TRBJ2-5	TRBV2	.	TRBD2	CATRLAAELYF	TGTGCCACCCGACTAGCGGCTGAATTATACTTC
TRBJ2-2	TRBV7-6	.	TRBD2	CASTPTSGATGELFF	TGTGCCAGCACCCCGACTAGCGGGGCTACCGGGGAGCTGTTTTTT
TRBJ2-7	TRBV7-8	few	.	CASTFSGGGAYEQYF	TGTGCCAGCACGTTTTCTGGGGGCGGAGCCTACGAGCAGTACTTC
TRBJ1-4	TRBV28	.	TRBD1	CASTRTGTGNEKLFF	TGTGCCAGCACACGAACCGGGACAGGGAATGAAAAACTGTTTTTT
TRBJ2-7	TRBV5-1	once	TRBD1	CASSRSPPGQGTSYEQYF	TGCGCCAGCAGCCGGTCCCCTCCGGGACAGGGGACCTCCTACGAGCAGTACTTC
TRBJ2-1	TRBV6-1	.	TRBD2	CASSESVLAGGNEQFF	TGTGCCAGCAGTGAATCGGTGCTAGCGGGGGGTAATGAGCAGTTCTTC
TRBJ1-1	TRBV18	.	.	CASSPEVNTEAFF	TGTGCCAGCTCACCGGAGGTCAACACTGAAGCTTTCTTT
TRBJ1-3	TRBV5-1	.	.	CASSGGGYSGNTIYF	TGCGCCAGCTCCGGGGGAGGTTACTCTGGAAACACCATATATTTT
TRBJ1-3	TRBV4-2	.	.	CASSHPTAQGNTIYF	TGTGCCAGCAGCCATCCAACCGCACAGGGAAACACCATATATTTT
TRBJ2-5	TRBV5-4	.	TRBD1	CASRPDRGLGETQYF	TGTGCCAGCAGACCAGACAGGGGGCTGGGAGAGACCCAGTACTTC
TRBJ1-5	TRBV15	.	.	CATSSGVSNQPQHF	TGTGCCACCAGCTCAGGGGTAAGCAATCAGCCCCAGCATTTT
TRBJ2-7	TRBV7-9	.	TRBD1	CASSLGQGGPGEQYF	TGTGCCAGCAGCCTGGGACAGGGGGGACCTGGCGAGCAGTACTTC
TRBJ2-2	TRBV7-2	.	TRBD2	CASSLNLAGNTGELFF	TGTGCCAGCAGCTTAAATCTAGCGGGGAACACCGGGGAGCTGTTTTTT
TRBJ2-5	TRBV7-9	once	TRBD2	CASSFWAGANRETQYF	TGTGCCAGCAGCTTTTGGGCGGGAGCGAACAGGGAGACCCAGTACTTC
TRBJ2-7	TRBV9	.	.	CASSVGGGNGYEQYF	TGTGCCAGCAGCGTAGGAGGCGGGAATGGCTACGAGCAGTACTTC
TRBJ1-3	TRBV7-2	.	.	CASRLEGLGDTIYF	TGTGCCAGCAGATTGGAAGGACTCGGTGACACCATATATTTT
TRBJ2-1	TRBV28	.	TRBD1	CASRIQGAGEQFF	TGTGCCAGCAGGATACAGGGGGCCGGTGAGCAGTTCTTC
TRBJ2-3	TRBV5-6	.	TRBD2	CASSFLAGDVTDTQYF	TGTGCCAGCAGCTTTTTGGCGGGAGACGTCACAGATACGCAGTATTTT
TRBJ2-3	TRBV5-6	.	TRBD2	CASSFLTSGNTDTQYF	TGTGCCAGCAGCTTTCTTACTAGCGGGAACACAGATACGCAGTATTTT
TRBJ2-3	TRBV5-1	.	.	CASSPADSGLSTQYF	TGCGCCAGCAGCCCGGCGGACTCCGGGTTGAGTACGCAGTATTTT
TRBJ2-2	TRBV9	.	TRBD2	CASSVAQLAGAGELFF	TGTGCCAGCAGCGTAGCCCAGCTAGCGGGAGCCGGGGAGCTGTTTTTT
TRBJ1-1	TRBV5-4	.	.	CASSSGPRGENTEAFF	TGTGCCAGCAGTTCTGGACCGCGGGGGGAGAACACTGAAGCTTTCTTT
TRBJ2-2	TRBV11-2	.	TRBD2	CASSGAGGVNTGELFF	TGTGCCAGCAGCGGCGCGGGGGGTGTAAACACCGGGGAGCTGTTTTTT
TRBJ2-7	TRBV4-1	.	TRBD2	CASSPAASGPYEQYF	TGCGCCAGCAGCCCCGCCGCTAGCGGTCCCTACGAGCAGTACTTC
TRBJ1-5	TRBV27	.	TRBD1	CASSLLGTGNQPQHF	TGTGCCAGCAGTTTACTCGGGACAGGCAATCAGCCCCAGCATTTT
TRBJ2-1	TRBV11-3	.	TRBD2	CASSAGLAADTSYNEQFF	TGTGCCAGCAGCGCGGGACTAGCGGCCGACACCTCCTACAATGAGCAGTTCTTC
TRBJ1-5	TRBV28	.	TRBD1	CASSLTGGWGQPQHF	TGTGCCAGCAGTTTAACAGGGGGCTGGGGTCAGCCCCAGCATTTT
TRBJ2-1	TRBV27	.	.	CASSLAGSYNEQFF	TGTGCCAGCAGTTTGGCGGGCTCCTACAATGAGCAGTTCTTC
TRBJ1-4	TRBV27	.	.	CASSFSFGREKLFF	TGTGCCAGCAGTTTCTCCTTTGGGAGGGAAAAACTGTTTTTT
TRBJ1-5	TRBV6-1	.	.	CASSEAGRDQPQHF	TGTGCCAGCAGTGAGGCCGGGAGAGATCAGCCCCAGCATTTT
TRBJ1-2	TRBV7-9	.	.	CASSLMSARGGYTF	TGTGCCAGCAGCTTAATGTCCGCTCGAGGGGGCTACACCTTC
TRBJ1-5	TRBV2	.	TRBD1	CASSEALLGGVQPQHF	TGTGCCAGCAGTGAAGCGCTTCTAGGGGGCGTACAGCCCCAGCATTTT
TRBJ1-2	TRBV18	.	.	CASSRGSDYGYTF	TGTGCCAGCTCACGAGGGTCCGACTATGGCTACACCTTC
TRBJ1-4	TRBV28	.	TRBD1	CASSLIGTGEEKLFF	TGTGCCAGCAGTTTGATTGGGACAGGGGAGGAAAAACTGTTTTTT
TRBJ1-4	TRBV28	.	.	CASSRSGGINEKLFF	TGTGCCAGCAGCCGCTCGGGGGGAATTAATGAAAAACTGTTTTTT
TRBJ2-1	TRBV5-1	.	TRBD2	CASSTRLADYNEQFF	TGCGCCAGCAGCACACGACTAGCGGACTACAATGAGCAGTTCTTC
TRBJ1-1	TRBV7-2	.	.	CASRLGGTEAFF	TGTGCCAGCAGGTTGGGAGGGACTGAAGCTTTCTTT
TRBJ2-1	TRBV14	.	.	CASSQEFGEQFF	TGTGCCAGCAGCCAAGAGTTCGGTGAGCAGTTCTTC
TRBJ1-1	TRBV2	.	.	CASNQDRNTEAFF	TGTGCCAGCAACCAGGACAGGAACACTGAAGCTTTCTTT
TRBJ1-2	TRBV30	.	TRBD1	CAGTGGGGYTF	TGTGCCGGGACAGGGGGCGGTGGCTACACCTTC
TRBJ1-2	TRBV19	few	.	CASSMSLYGYTF	TGTGCCAGTAGTATGTCTCTCTATGGCTACACCTTC
TRBJ1-4	TRBV18	.	.	CASSLRENEKLFF	TGTGCCAGCTCCCTTAGGGAGAATGAAAAACTGTTTTTT
TRBJ1-2	TRBV10-1	once	.	CASSVARNYGYTF	TGCGCCAGCAGTGTTGCCAGGAACTATGGCTACACCTTC
TRBJ2-7	TRBV5-4	.	TRBD2	CASSLGPGTSGSEQYF	TGTGCCAGCAGCTTGGGCCCCGGGACTAGCGGGAGCGAGCAGTACTTC
TRBJ1-2	TRBV19	.	TRBD1	CASSPRDRNGYTF	TGTGCCAGTAGTCCACGGGACAGGAATGGCTACACCTTC
TRBJ1-5	TRBV13	few	.	CARRAEVGNQPQHF	TGTGCCAGACGTGCGGAGGTAGGCAATCAGCCCCAGCATTTT
TRBJ2-2	TRBV7-2	.	TRBD2	CASSKNSGSVTGELFF	TGTGCCAGCAGCAAAAATAGCGGGAGTGTTACCGGGGAGCTGTTTTTT
TRBJ2-7	TRBV6-1	.	.	CASSDPGTPLRWQYF	TGTGCCAGCAGTGACCCCGGGACACCTCTACGATGGCAGTACTTC
TRBJ1-1	TRBV6-6	.	.	CASSYWGRAEAFF	TGTGCCAGCAGTTACTGGGGGAGGGCTGAAGCTTTCTTT
TRBJ2-5	TRBV5-1	.	TRBD1	CASRRTGTGNIETQYF	TGCGCCAGCAGGCGCACCGGGACAGGGAATATAGAGACCCAGTACTTC
TRBJ1-2	TRBV27	.	.	CASSFVQGYGYTF	TGTGCCAGCAGTTTTGTACAGGGCTATGGCTACACCTTC
TRBJ1-5	TRBV18	.	.	CASSGAGAGQPQHF	TGTGCCAGCTCGGGAGCGGGGGCTGGTCAGCCCCAGCATTTT
TRBJ2-1	TRBV4-2	.	TRBD2	CASSQGLGHPDEQFF	TGTGCCAGCAGCCAGGGACTAGGCCACCCCGATGAGCAGTTCTTC
TRBJ1-3	TRBV18	.	TRBD1	CASSRDRAPAGSGNTIYF	TGTGCCAGCTCACGAGACAGGGCCCCCGCGGGCTCTGGAAACACCATATATTTT
TRBJ1-2	TRBV2	.	.	CASSRTRSWYGYTF	TGTGCCAGCAGTAGGACAAGATCTTGGTATGGCTACACCTTC
TRBJ1-1	TRBV5-1	large	TRBD1	CASSSDSGGAYTEAFF	TGCGCCAGCAGCTCCGACTCAGGGGGCGCCTACACTGAAGCTTTCTTT
TRBJ2-1	TRBV10-1	.	TRBD2	CASSVFTSGTEQFF	TGCGCCAGCAGTGTATTTACTAGCGGGACTGAGCAGTTCTTC